The source of this T cell receptor (beta chain) is a study of blood T cell repertoires in COVID-19 (dated by TCRdb to 2020 to 2022). Notes on the research overall: Samples covering the acute and convalescent phases of COVID-19 were provided by collaborators in the United States, Italy and Spain. The material from the prospective study consisted of cDNA or gDNA derived from T cells, B-cell-depleted T cells, or PBMCs. Where HLA class I and class II types were available, the types were taken from metadata supplied by the sample provider, not from assay-based typing. The repertoires were made available in a free public database intended to serve as a resource for research on the immune response to SARS-CoV-2. The dataset comprised deeply sampled blood TCRbeta repertoires from subjects exposed to, actively infected with, or recovered from COVID-19. Nearly every sample came with metadata listing a de-identified subject ID, COVID-19 status, age in years and sex. The samples were drawn from two sources: the first 160 participants of the ongoing ImmuneRACE study, and over 1,000 subjects contributed by 6 global collaborators. The investigation overall reported the following: The amount of clinical and demographic metadata varied by source and participant and was provided uncurated.

There are 14 amino acids in the CDR3, from cysteine to phenylalanine inclusive. Solely the CDR3 DNA is kept, with 42 bases framed from the first base. At the junction V is shortened by 1 base and J by 6 bases, with 9 bases in between. CDR1 and CDR2 (SEHNR, FQNEAQ) derive from the germline V gene (reference sequence). This clone was seen once. The antigen it recognizes is unknown. Per-base qualities were not stored, and no clone one base away is much larger. The immunoSEQ Assay, a bias-controlled multiplex PCR, was used to amplify TCRbeta CDR3 regions from genomic DNA. In the authors' own workflow: The number of nucleated cells in each sample was estimated from the amplification of reference gene primers within the assay. Sequence reads were collapsed and filtered to measure the absolute abundance of every unique TCRbeta CDR3 rearrangement. Productive Simpson clonality was computed per sample as the square root of Simpson's diversity index over productive rearrangements. Held by TCRdb, this immuneACCESS table contains in-frame sequences only and omits some clones. Under half of the omission traces to an unresolved V gene where checked; the cause of the rest is unknown. V, J and clone size are those of that table, while D and trimming were read from the DNA. The sample has 200,000 to 300,000 clones on record, approximately 89% of them singletons. The ten largest clones capture roughly 6% of the sample.

In Seattle, one collaborating source enrolled patients while the infection was active and tracked those patients longitudinally over the course of disease. Collaborating institutions collected whole blood in K2EDTA tubes following their own protocols. For TCRbeta analysis, collaborators shipped samples in one of three forms: frozen whole blood, isolated PBMCs, or DNA extracted from either of those sample types. Material for sequencing was peripheral blood. This sequence uses TRBV7-9 and TRBJ2-2; tentative D gene TRBD2, with 6 bases matching. The TCR originated in a woman in her twenties or thirties with COVID-19, enrolled during active disease. Here the CDR3 is given as CASSLGREAGELFF. The DNA sequence reads TGTGCCAGCAGCTTAGGCAGGGAGGCCGGGGAGCTGTTTTTT.